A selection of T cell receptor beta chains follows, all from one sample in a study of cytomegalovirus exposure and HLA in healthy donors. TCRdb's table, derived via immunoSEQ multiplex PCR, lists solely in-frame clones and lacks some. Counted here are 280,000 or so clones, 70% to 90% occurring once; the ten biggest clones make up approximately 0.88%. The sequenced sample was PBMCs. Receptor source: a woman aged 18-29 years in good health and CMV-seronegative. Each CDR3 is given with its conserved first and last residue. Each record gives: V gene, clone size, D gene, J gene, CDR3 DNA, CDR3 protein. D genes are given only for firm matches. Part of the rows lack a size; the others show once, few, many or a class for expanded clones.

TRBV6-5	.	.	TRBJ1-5	TGTGCCACTAAAATACAGCCCCAGCATTTT	CATKIQPQHF
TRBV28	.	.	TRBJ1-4	TGTGCCAGCAGTTCCCCTAGTGAAAAACTGTTTTTT	CASSSPSEKLFF
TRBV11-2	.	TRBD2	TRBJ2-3	TGTGCCAGCAGCGGGAGGGCTAGCGGGAGGGCCAGCTGGTATACGCAGTATTTT	CASSGRASGRASWYTQYF
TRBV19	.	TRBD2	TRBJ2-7	TGTGCCAGTAGGGGCCTAGCGGGAGTAGGATACGAGCAGTACTTC	CASRGLAGVGYEQYF
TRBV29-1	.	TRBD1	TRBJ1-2	TGCAGCGTGCGGGGGGGACAGGGGGCAGGAGGCTACACCTTC	CSVRGGQGAGGYTF
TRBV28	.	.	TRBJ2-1	TGTGCCAGCAGCACACAGGTCAATGAGCAGTTCTTC	CASSTQVNEQFF
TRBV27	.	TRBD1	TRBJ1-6	TGTGCCAGCTCTTTACAGGGGGATTCACCCCTCCACTTT	CASSLQGDSPLHF
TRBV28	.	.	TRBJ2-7	TGTGCCAGCACCAAACGCCGAGGGTGGGAGCAGTACTTC	CASTKRRGWEQYF
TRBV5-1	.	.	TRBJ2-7	TGCGCCAGCAGCTTGTTGGTGGGGCAGGGAAGGTCGAACGAGCAGTACTTC	CASSLLVGQGRSNEQYF
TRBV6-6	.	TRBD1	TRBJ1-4	TGTGCCAGCAGCCACGGACAGGCCAATGAAAAACTGTTTTTT	CASSHGQANEKLFF
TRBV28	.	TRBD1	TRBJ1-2	TGTGCCAGCAGTTCTAGACCCACAGGGGTGGATGGCTACACCTTC	CASSSRPTGVDGYTF
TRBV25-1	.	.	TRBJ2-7	TGTGCCAGCAGTGAACCAGTCCCTTACGAGCAGTACTTC	CASSEPVPYEQYF
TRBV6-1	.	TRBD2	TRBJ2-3	TGTGCCAGCCGCACGGGAGGGGCCACAGATACGCAGTATTTT	CASRTGGATDTQYF
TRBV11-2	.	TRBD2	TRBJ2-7	TGTGCCAGCAGCCGGTCCGCGGGGGGCTCCTCCGAGCAGTACTTC	CASSRSAGGSSEQYF
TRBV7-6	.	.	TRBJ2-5	TGTGCCAGCAGCTTAGTAAACCAAGAGACCCAGTACTTC	CASSLVNQETQYF
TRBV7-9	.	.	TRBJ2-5	TGTGCCAGCACCCCACTCTCGGCGGGTGGATGGGCAGAGACCCAGTACTTC	CASTPLSAGGWAETQYF
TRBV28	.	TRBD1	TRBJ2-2	TGTGCCAGCAGTTCGATCGACAGGGGGGGGACCGGGGAGCTGTTTTTT	CASSSIDRGGTGELFF
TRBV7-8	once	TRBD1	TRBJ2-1	TGTGCCAGCAGCTTACGGGACAGGATTTACAATGAGCAGTTCTTC	CASSLRDRIYNEQFF
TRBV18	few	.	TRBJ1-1	TGTGCCAGCTCACCAATGTTGCAGGGATGGACTGAAGCTTTCTTT	CASSPMLQGWTEAFF
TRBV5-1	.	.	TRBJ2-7	TGCGCCAGCAGCTTCCCGGGAGACTACGAGCAGTACTTC	CASSFPGDYEQYF
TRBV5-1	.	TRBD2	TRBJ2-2	TGCGCCAGCAGCTTAGGTAGCGGGAGTAGCACCGGGGAGCTGTTTTTT	CASSLGSGSSTGELFF
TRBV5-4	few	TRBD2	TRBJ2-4	TGTGCCAGCAGCGGGGGGACTAGCGGGAGTAGGCACATTCAGTACTTC	CASSGGTSGSRHIQYF
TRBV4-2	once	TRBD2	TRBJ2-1	TGTGCCAGCAGCCAACTCCTGTCTAGCGGGAGGTACAATGAGCAGTTCTTC	CASSQLLSSGRYNEQFF
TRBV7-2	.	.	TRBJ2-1	TGTGCCAGCCCTAACTCCTACAATGAGCAGTTCTTC	CASPNSYNEQFF
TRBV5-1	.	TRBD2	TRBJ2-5	TGCGCCAGCAGCTTGACTCCTAGCGGGAGAGGCGAGACCCAGTACTTC	CASSLTPSGRGETQYF
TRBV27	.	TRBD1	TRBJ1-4	TGTGCCAGCAGTTTTAGGGGGGGACAGGGAAATGAAAAACTGTTTTTT	CASSFRGGQGNEKLFF
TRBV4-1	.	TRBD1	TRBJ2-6	TGCGCCAGCAGCCAAGTGACCATCCCCGGGACAGGAAGATCTGGGGCCAACGTCCTGACTTTC	CASSQVTIPGTGRSGANVLTF
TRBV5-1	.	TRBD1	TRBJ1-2	TGCGCCAGCAGCTTGGTTGCGTCCGGGACAGGGGAGGACTATGGCTACACCTTC	CASSLVASGTGEDYGYTF
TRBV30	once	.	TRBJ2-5	TGTGCCTGGAGTGCCCTCGGAGAGACCCAGTACTTC	CAWSALGETQYF
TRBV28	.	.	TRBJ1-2	TGTGCCAGCAGTGACGGGACACCTTATAACTATGGCTACACCTTC	CASSDGTPYNYGYTF
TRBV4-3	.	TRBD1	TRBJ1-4	TGCGCCAGCAGCCAAGGGGACAGGGGAAGTGAAAAACTGTTTTTT	CASSQGDRGSEKLFF
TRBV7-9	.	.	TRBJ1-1	TGTGCCAGCAGCTTGGAACAGGGACTGAACACTGAAGCTTTCTTT	CASSLEQGLNTEAFF
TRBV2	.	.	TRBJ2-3	TGTGCCAGCAGGCCACAGGGGTTACTAGCAGGGGATACGCAGTATTTT	CASRPQGLLAGDTQYF
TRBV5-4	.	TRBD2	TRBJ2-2	TGTGCCAGCAGCTTGGCCCTAGCGGGAGTAAACACCGGGGAGCTGTTTTTT	CASSLALAGVNTGELFF
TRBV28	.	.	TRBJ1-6	TGTGCCAGCAGCTCTGGGGCCCCGGAGTCACCCCTCCACTTT	CASSSGAPESPLHF
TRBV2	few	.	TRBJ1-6	TGTGCCAGCAGTGAGTCAGGGATTCAAGGGTCACCCCTCCACTTT	CASSESGIQGSPLHF
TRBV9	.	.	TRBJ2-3	TGTGCCAGCAGCGTAGGTGTAGGGGTCACAGATACGCAGTATTTT	CASSVGVGVTDTQYF
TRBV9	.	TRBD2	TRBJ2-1	TGTGCCAGCTTCCTGGATGGCGGGAGGCCCCACAATGAGCAGTTCTTC	CASFLDGGRPHNEQFF
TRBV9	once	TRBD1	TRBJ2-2	TGTGCCAGCAGCGTGACAGGGACCGGGGAGCTGTTTTTT	CASSVTGTGELFF
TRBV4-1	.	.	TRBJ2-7	TGCGCCAGCAGCCGAGGACTGTCCTACGAGCAGTACTTC	CASSRGLSYEQYF
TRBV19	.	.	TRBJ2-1	TGTGCCAGTAGTCCGAACAGGAATGAGCAGTTCTTC	CASSPNRNEQFF
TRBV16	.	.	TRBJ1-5	TGTGCCAGCAGCCAAGTGAGGGGACACCTTAGCAATCAGCCCCAGCATTTT	CASSQVRGHLSNQPQHF
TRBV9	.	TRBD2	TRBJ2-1	TGTGCCAGCAGCGCAGGGACTAGCTCGAATGAGCAGTTCTTC	CASSAGTSSNEQFF
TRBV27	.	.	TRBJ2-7	TGTGCCACCCGGCCGTCGGGGACCTACGAGCAGTACTTC	CATRPSGTYEQYF
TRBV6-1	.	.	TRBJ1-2	TGTGCCAGCAGTGAACAATTTTCATGGAACGGAAAAGCCACAGGGTCGCGCTATGGCTACACCTTC	CASSEQFSWNGKATGSRYGYTF
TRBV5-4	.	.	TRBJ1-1	TGTGCCAGCAGTCCTACAGGGAACACTGAAGCTTTCTTT	CASSPTGNTEAFF
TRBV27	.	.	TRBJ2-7	TGTGCCAGGGTACTACGTATGTACGAGCAGTACTTC	CARVLRMYEQYF
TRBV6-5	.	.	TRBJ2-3	TGTGCCAGCAGTCCCCGGACAGTTGATACGCAGTATTTT	CASSPRTVDTQYF